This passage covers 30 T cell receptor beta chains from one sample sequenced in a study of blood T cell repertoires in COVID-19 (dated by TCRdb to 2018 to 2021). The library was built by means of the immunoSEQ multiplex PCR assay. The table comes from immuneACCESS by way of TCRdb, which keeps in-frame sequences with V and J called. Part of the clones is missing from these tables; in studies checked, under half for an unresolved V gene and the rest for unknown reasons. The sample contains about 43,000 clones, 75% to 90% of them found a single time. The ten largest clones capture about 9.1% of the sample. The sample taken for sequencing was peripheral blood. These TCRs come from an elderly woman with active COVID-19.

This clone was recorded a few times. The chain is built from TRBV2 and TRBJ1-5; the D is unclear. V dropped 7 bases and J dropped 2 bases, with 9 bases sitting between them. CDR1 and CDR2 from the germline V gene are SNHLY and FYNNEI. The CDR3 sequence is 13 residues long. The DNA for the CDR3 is TGTGCCAGCAACTACGGGGGCAATCAGCCCCAGCATTTT. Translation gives CASNYGGNQPQHF.

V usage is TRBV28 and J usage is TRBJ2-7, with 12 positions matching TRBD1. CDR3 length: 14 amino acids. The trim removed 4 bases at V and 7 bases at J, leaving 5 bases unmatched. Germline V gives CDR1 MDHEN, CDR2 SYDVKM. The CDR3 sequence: CASSSGTGGREQYF. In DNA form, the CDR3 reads TGTGCCAGCAGTTCCGGGACAGGGGGCCGGGAGCAGTACTTC.

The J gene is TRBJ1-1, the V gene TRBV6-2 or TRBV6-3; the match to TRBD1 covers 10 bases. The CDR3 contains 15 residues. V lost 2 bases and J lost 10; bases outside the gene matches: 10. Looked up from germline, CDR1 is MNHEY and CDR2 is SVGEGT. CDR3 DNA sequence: TGTGCCAGCAGTTACCCTGTCGACAGGGGGCAAAGAGCTTTCTTT. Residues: CASSYPVDRGQRAFF.

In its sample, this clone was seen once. Here the CDR3 DNA reads TGTGCCAGCAGCTTACTTCTAGCGGGGGGGATTGGAGAGACCCAGTACTTC. Translating gives CASSLLLAGGIGETQYF. The J gene is TRBJ2-5, the V gene TRBV7-2, with TRBD2 matching over 12 bases. Unmatched junction bases numbered 8, after V lost 2 bases and J lost 4 bases. This CDR3 has 17 amino acids. Germline CDR1 is SGHTA and CDR2 is FQGNSA.

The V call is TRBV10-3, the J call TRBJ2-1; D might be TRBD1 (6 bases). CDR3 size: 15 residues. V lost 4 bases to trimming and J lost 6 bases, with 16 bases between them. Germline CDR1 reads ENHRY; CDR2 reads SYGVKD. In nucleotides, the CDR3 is TGTGCCATCAGTGTAGGTCAGGGGTACAGCAATGAGCAGTTCTTC. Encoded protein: CAISVGQGYSNEQFF.

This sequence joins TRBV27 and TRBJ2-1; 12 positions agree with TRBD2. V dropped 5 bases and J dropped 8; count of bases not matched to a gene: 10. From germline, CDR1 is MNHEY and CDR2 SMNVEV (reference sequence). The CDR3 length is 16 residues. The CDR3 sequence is CASSARTSGVTHEQFF. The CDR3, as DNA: TGTGCCAGCAGTGCCAGGACTAGCGGGGTCACCCATGAGCAGTTCTTC.

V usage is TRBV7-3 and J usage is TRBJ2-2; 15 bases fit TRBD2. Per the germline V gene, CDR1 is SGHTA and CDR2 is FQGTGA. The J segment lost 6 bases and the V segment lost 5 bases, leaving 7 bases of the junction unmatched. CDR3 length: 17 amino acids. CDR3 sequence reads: CASSPGLAGGRSGELFF. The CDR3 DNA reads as TGTGCCAGCAGCCCCGGACTAGCGGGGGGGCGTTCCGGGGAGCTGTTTTTT.

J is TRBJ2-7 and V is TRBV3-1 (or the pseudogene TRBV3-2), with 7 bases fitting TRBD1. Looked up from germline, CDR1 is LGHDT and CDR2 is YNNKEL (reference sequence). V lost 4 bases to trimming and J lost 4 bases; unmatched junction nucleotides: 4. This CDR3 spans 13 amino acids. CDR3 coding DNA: TGTGCCAGCAGCCGAAACAGGGGTTACGAGCAGTACTTC. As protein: CASSRNRGYEQYF.

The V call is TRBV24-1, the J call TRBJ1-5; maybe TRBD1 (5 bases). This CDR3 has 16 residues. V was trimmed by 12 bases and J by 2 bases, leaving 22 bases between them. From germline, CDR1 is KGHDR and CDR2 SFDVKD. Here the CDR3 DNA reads TGTGCCCCCCGACAGCCAATGCGATGCGGCAATCAGCCCCAGCATTTT. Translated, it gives CAPRQPMRCGNQPQHF.

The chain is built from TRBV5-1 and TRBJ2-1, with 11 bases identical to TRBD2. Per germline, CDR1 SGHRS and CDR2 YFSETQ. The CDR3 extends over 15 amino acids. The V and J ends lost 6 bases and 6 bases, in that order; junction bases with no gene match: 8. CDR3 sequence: CASTISGGAGNEQFF. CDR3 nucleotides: TGCGCCAGCACCATTAGCGGGGGGGCTGGCAATGAGCAGTTCTTC.

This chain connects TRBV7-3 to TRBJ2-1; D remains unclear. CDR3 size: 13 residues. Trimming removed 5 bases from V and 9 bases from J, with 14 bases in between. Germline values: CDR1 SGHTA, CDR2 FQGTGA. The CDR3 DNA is TGTGCCAGCAGCCCCGCCCGAGTCGGTGAGCAGTTCTTC. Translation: CASSPARVGEQFF.

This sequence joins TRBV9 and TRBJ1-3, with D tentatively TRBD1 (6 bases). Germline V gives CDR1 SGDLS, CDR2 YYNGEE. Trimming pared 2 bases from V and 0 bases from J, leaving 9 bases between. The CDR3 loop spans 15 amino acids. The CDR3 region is CASSVYRVSGNTIYF. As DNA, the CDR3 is TGTGCCAGCAGCGTTTACAGGGTCTCTGGAAACACCATATATTTT.

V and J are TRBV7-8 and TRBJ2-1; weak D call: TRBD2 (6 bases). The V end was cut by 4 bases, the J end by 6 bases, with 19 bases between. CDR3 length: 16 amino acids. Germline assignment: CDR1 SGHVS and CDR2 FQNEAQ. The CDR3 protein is CASSYRDLQQGNEQFF. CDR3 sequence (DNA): TGTGCCAGCAGCTACCGGGACTTGCAGCAGGGCAATGAGCAGTTCTTC.

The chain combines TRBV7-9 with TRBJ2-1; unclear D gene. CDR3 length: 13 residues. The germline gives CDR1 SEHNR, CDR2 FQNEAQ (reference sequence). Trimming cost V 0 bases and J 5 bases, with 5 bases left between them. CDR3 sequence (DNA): TGTGCCAGCAGCTTAGCGCGGAACAATGAGCAGTTCTTC. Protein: CASSLARNNEQFF.

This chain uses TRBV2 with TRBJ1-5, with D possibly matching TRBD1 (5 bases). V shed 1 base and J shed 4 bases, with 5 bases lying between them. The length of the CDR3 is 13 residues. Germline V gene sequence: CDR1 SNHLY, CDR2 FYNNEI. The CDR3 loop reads CASSEDRNQPQHF. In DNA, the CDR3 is TGTGCCAGCAGTGAAGACAGGAATCAGCCCCAGCATTTT.

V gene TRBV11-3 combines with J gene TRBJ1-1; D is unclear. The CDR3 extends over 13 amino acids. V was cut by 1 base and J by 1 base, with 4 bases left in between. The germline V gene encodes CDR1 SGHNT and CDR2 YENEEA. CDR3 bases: TGTGCCAGCAGCTTAGGGGCGAACACTGAAGCTTTCTTT. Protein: CASSLGANTEAFF.

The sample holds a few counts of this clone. CDR3: CAISESSVQPQHF. In nucleotides, the CDR3 is TGTGCCATCAGTGAGTCGTCAGTGCAGCCCCAGCATTTT. This chain connects TRBV10-3 to TRBJ1-5; D remains unclear. V was shortened by 0 bases and J by 7 bases, with 7 bases between the two germline ends. This CDR3 is 13 amino acids long. Germline lookup yields CDR1 ENHRY and CDR2 SYGVKD.

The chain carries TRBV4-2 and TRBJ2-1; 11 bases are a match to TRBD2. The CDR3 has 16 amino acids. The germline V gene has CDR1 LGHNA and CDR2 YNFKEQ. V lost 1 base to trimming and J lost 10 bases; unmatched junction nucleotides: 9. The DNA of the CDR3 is TGTGCCAGCAGCCAAGTCATAGCGGGGGGGCCCCGCGAGCAGTTCTTC. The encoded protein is CASSQVIAGGPREQFF.

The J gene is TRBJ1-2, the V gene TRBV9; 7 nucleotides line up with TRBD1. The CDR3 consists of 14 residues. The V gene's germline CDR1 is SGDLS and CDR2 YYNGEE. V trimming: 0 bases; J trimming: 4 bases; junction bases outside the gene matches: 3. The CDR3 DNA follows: TGTGCCAGCAGCGTAGTGGGACAGCCCTATGGCTACACCTTC. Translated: CASSVVGQPYGYTF.

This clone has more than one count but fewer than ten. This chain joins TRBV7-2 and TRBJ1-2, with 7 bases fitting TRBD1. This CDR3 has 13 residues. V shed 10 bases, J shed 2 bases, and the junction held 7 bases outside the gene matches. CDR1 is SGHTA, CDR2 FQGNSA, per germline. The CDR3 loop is CATSGQINYGYTF. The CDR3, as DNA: TGTGCCACCTCGGGACAGATCAACTATGGCTACACCTTC.

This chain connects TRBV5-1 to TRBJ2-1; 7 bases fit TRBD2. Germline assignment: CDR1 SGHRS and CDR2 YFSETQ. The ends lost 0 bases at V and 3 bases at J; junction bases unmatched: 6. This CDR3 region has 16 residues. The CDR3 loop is CASSLGGGAGYNEQFF. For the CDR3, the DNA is TGCGCCAGCAGCTTGGGCGGGGGAGCAGGCTACAATGAGCAGTTCTTC. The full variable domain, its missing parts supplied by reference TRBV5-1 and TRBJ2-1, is KAGVTQTPRYLIKTRGQQVTLSCSPISGHRSVSWYQQTPGQGLQFLFEYFSETQRNKGNFPGRFSGRQFSNSRSEMNVSTLELGDSALYLCASSLGGGAGYNEQFFGPGTRLTVL.

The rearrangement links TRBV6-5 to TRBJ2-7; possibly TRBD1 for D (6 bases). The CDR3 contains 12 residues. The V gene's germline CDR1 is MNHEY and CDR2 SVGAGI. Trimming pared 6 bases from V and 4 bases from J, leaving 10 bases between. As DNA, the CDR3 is TGTGCCAGCAGGAAGGACAGTTACGAGCAGTACTTC. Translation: CASRKDSYEQYF.

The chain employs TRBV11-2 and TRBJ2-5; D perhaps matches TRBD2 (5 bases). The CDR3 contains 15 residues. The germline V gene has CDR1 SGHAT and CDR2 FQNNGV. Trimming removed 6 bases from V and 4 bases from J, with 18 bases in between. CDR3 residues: CASSPGGLPGETQYF. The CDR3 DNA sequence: TGTGCCAGCAGTCCCGGCGGGCTCCCTGGAGAGACCCAGTACTTC.

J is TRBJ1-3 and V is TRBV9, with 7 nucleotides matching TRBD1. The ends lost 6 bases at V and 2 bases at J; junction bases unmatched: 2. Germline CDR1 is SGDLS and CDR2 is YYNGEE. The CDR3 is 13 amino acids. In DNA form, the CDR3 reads TGTGCCAGCAACAGGGGTACTGGAAACACCATATATTTT. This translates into CASNRGTGNTIYF.

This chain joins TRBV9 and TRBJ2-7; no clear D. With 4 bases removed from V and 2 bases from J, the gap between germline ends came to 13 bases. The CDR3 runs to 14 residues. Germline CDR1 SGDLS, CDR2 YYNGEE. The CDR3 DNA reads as TGTGCCAGCAGCCCCAACTCGCTGACCTACGAGCAGTACTTC. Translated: CASSPNSLTYEQYF.

The CDR3 loop is CASSVGRGRNYGYTF. The CDR3 DNA sequence: TGTGCCAGCAGCGTAGGAAGGGGGCGGAACTATGGCTACACCTTC. The chain uses TRBV9 and TRBJ1-2, with 7 bases aligning to TRBD1. This CDR3 is 15 amino acids long. V lost 0 bases, J lost 2 bases, and 4 bases stayed unmatched. Germline lookup yields CDR1 SGDLS and CDR2 YYNGEE.

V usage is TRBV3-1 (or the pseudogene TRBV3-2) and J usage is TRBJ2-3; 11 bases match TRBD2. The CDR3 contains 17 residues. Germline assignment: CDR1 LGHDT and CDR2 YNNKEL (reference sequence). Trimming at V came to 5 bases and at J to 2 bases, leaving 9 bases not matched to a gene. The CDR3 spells CASSSQLAGALTDTQYF. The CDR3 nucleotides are TGTGCCAGCAGCTCCCAACTAGCGGGGGCCCTCACAGATACGCAGTATTTT.

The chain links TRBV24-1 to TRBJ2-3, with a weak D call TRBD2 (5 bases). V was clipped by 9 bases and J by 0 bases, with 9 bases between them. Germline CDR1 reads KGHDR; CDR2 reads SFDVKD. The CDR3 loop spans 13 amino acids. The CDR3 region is CATEGDSTDTQYF. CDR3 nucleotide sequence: TGTGCCACCGAGGGAGATAGCACAGATACGCAGTATTTT.

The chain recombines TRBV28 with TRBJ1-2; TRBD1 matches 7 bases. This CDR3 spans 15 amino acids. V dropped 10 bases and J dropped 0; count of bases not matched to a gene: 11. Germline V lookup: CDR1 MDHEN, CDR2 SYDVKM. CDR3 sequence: CAILRGQGANYGYTF. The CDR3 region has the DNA TGTGCCATCCTCCGGGGGCAGGGGGCTAACTATGGCTACACCTTC.

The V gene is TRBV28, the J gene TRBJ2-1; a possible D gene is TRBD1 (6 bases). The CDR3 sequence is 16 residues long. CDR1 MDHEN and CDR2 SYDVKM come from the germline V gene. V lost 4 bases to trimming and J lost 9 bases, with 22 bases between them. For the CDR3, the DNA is TGTGCCAGCAGTTCCTCCCGGGACACCTATGGTAGTGAGCAGTTCTTC. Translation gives CASSSSRDTYGSEQFF.